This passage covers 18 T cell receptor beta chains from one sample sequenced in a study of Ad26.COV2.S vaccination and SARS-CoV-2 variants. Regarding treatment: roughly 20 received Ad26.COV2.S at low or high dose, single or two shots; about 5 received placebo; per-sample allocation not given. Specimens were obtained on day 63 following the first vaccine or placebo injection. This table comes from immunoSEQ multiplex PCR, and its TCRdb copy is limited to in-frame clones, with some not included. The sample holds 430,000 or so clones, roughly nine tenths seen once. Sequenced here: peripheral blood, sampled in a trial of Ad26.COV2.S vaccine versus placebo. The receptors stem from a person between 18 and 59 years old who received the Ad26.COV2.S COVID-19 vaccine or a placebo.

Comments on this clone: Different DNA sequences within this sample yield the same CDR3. This CDR3 is CASSQGRADTQYF. The CDR3 DNA reads as TGTGCCAGCAGCCAAGGGAGGGCAGATACGCAGTATTTT. This sequence joins TRBV3-1 (or the pseudogene TRBV3-2) and TRBJ2-3; D possibly corresponds to TRBD2 (6 bases). Germline V gene sequence: CDR1 LGHDT, CDR2 YNNKEL (reference sequence). This CDR3 is 13 amino acids long. With 1 base removed from V and 4 bases from J, the gap between germline ends came to 6 bases.

CDR3 sequence reads: CASSLGEGTRREQYF. The CDR3 DNA is TGTGCCAGCAGCTTAGGCGAGGGCACGCGAAGAGAGCAGTACTTC. V and J are TRBV11-2 and TRBJ2-7, with a weak D call TRBD2 (5 bases). The V gene's germline CDR1 is SGHAT and CDR2 FQNNGV. There are 15 residues in the CDR3. The V gene lost 1 base and the J gene lost 7 bases, with 17 bases spanning the gap.

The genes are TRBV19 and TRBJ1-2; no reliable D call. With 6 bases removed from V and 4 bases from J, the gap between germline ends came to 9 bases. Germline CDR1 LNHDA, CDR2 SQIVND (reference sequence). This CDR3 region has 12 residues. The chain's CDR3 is CASSPVGYGYTF. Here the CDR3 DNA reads TGTGCCAGTAGCCCGGTTGGCTATGGCTACACCTTC. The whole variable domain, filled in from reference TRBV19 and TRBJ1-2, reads DGGITQSPKYLFRKEGQNVTLSCEQNLNHDAMYWYRQDPGQGLRLIYYSQIVNDFQKGDIAEGYSVSREKKESFPLTVTSAQKNPTAFYLCASSPVGYGYTFGSGTRLTVV.

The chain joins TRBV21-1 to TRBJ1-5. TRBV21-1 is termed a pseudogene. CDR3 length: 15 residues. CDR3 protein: CASSPGGGGHQPQHF. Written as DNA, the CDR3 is TGTGCCAGCAGCCCTGGAGGAGGGGGGCATCAGCCCCAGCATTTT.

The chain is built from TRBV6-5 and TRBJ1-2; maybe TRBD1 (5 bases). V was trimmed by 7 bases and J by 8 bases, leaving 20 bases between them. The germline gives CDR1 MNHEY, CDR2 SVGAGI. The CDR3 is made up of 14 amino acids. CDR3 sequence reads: CASTLAGPGLGYTF. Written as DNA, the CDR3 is TGTGCCAGCACCCTAGCGGGGCCAGGGTTGGGCTACACCTTC.

The CDR3 DNA is TGTGCCAGCAGTGACGGACCGAACACTGAAGCTTTCTTT. Amino acids: CASSDGPNTEAFF. The chain recombines TRBV2 with TRBJ1-1; D is unresolved. Germline-derived CDR1 and CDR2 are SNHLY and FYNNEI. This CDR3 spans 13 amino acids. Trimming took 3 bases from V and 1 from J, leaving 6 bases between them.

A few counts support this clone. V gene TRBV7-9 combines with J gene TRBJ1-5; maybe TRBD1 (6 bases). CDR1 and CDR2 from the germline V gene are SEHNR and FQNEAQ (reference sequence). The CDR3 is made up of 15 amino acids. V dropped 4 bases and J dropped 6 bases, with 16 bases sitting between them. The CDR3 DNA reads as TGTGCCAGCAGCTCGGGGACATCCGTAGGTCAGCCCCAGCATTTT. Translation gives CASSSGTSVGQPQHF.

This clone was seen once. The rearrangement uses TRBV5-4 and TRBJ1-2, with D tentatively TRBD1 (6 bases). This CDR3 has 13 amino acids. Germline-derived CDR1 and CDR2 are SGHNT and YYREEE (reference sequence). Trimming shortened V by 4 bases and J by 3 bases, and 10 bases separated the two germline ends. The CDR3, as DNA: TGTGCCAGCAGCGGAGGGGGGGACTATGGCTACACCTTC. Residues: CASSGGGDYGYTF.

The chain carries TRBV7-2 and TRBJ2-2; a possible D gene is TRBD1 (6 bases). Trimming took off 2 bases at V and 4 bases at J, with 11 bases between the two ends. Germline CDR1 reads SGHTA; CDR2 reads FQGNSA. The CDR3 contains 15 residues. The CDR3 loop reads CASSLSVGGTGELFF. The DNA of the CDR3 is TGTGCCAGCAGCTTAAGTGTAGGGGGCACCGGGGAGCTGTTTTTT. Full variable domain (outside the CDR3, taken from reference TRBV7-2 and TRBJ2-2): GAGVSQSPSNKVTEKGKDVELRCDPISGHTALYWYRQSLGQGLEFLIYFQGNSAPDKSGLPSDRFSAERTGGSVSTLTIQRTQQEDSAVYLCASSLSVGGTGELFFGEGSRLTVL.

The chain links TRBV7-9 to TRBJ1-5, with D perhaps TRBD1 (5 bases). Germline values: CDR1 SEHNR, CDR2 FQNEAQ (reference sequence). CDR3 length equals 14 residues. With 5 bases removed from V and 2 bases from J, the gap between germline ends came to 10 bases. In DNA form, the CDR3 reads TGTGCCAGCAGCCCTCTGACAGGCAATCAGCCCCAGCATTTT. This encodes CASSPLTGNQPQHF.

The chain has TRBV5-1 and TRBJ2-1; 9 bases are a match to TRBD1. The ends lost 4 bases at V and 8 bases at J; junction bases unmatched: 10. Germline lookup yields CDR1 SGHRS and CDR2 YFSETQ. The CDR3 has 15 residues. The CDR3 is CASSRPGQGEDEQFF. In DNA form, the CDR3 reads TGCGCCAGCAGCCGACCGGGACAGGGCGAGGATGAGCAGTTCTTC. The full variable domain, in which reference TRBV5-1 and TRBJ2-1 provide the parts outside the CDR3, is KAGVTQTPRYLIKTRGQQVTLSCSPISGHRSVSWYQQTPGQGLQFLFEYFSETQRNKGNFPGRFSGRQFSNSRSEMNVSTLELGDSALYLCASSRPGQGEDEQFFGPGTRLTVL.

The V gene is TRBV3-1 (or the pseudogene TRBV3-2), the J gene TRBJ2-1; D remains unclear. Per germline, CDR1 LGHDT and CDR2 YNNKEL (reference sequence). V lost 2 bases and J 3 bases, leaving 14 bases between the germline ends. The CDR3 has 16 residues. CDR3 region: CASSQPSRVGYNEQFF. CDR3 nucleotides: TGTGCCAGCAGCCAACCTAGTCGGGTGGGCTACAATGAGCAGTTCTTC.

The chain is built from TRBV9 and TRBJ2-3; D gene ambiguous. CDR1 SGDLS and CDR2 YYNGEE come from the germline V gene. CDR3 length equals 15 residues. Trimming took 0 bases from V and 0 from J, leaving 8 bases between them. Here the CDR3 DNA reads TGTGCCAGCAGCGTAGGTATAACTAGCACAGATACGCAGTATTTT. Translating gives CASSVGITSTDTQYF.

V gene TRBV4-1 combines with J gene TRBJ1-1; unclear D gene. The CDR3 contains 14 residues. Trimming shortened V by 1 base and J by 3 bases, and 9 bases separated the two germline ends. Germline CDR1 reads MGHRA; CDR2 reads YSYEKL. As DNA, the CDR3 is TGCGCCAGCAGCCAAGCTGGGGTGGACACTGAAGCTTTCTTT. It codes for CASSQAGVDTEAFF.

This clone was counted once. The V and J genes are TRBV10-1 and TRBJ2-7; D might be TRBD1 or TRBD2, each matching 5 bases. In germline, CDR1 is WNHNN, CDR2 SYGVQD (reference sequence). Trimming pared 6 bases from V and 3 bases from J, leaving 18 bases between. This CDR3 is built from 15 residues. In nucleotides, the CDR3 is TGCGCCAGCAGGGGCGTCAGGGCTAGCCTCTACGAGCAGTACGTC. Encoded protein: CASRGVRASLYEQYV.

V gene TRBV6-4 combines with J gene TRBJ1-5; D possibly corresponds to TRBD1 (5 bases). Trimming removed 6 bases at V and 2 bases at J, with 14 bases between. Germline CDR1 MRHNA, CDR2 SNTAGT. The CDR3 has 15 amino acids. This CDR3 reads CASRPGGSRNQPQHF. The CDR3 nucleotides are TGTGCCAGCAGGCCGGGGGGGAGCCGCAATCAGCCCCAGCATTTT.

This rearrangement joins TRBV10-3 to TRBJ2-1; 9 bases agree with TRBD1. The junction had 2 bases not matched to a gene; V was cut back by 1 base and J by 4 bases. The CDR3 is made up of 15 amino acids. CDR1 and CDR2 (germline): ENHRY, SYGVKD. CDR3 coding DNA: TGTGCCATCAGTGAGTTAGGACAGGGGTACAATGAGCAGTTCTTC. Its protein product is CAISELGQGYNEQFF.

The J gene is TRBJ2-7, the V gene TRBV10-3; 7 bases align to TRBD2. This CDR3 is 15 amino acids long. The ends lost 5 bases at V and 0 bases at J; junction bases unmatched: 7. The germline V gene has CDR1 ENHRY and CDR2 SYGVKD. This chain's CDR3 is CAISITGGSSYEQYF. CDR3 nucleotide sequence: TGTGCCATCAGTATCACCGGGGGGAGCTCCTACGAGCAGTACTTC.